These 18 T cell receptor beta chains share one sample of origin, sequenced in a study of cytomegalovirus exposure and HLA in healthy donors. A multiplex PCR was run with 60 Vbeta primers and 13 Jbeta primers. Repertoires were generated with immunoSEQ multiplex PCR, while TCRdb's copy carries only in-frame clones and drops some. The repertoire consists of more than 150,000 clones, with around three quarters occurring once and the leading ten covering about 1.4%. Sequencing was performed on PBMCs. All receptors come from a man aged 35-49 years in good health and CMV-seronegative.

V and J are TRBV10-3 and TRBJ1-2, with 8 bases lining up with TRBD1. Looked up from germline, CDR1 is ENHRY and CDR2 is SYGVKD. The CDR3 has 14 amino acids. Trimming took 4 bases from V and 7 from J; bases not matched to a gene: 8. The CDR3 sequence: CAISGVGQGLGYTF. CDR3 sequence (DNA): TGTGCCATCAGTGGGGTAGGACAGGGCCTTGGCTACACCTTC.

This chain uses TRBV25-1 with TRBJ1-2, with a possible D match to TRBD1 (5 bases). Looked up from germline, CDR1 is MGHDK and CDR2 is SYGVNS. Trimming shortened V by 2 bases and J by 4 bases, and 14 bases separated the two germline ends. This CDR3 is 15 amino acids long. CDR3 DNA: TGTGCCAGCAGTGAAGGCGCAGGGAGGGTCTATGGCTACACCTTC. It translates to CASSEGAGRVYGYTF.

The gene calls are TRBV5-1 and TRBJ2-1, with a tentative D call TRBD2 (6 bases). Looked up from germline, CDR1 is SGHRS and CDR2 is YFSETQ. V lost 1 base and J 0 bases, leaving 8 bases between the germline ends. This CDR3 comprises 15 residues. CDR3 residues: CASSLRESSYNEQFF. In DNA, the CDR3 is TGCGCCAGCAGCTTGCGGGAGAGCTCCTACAATGAGCAGTTCTTC.

The V call is TRBV29-1, the J call TRBJ2-3; 11 bases fit TRBD2. The trim removed 6 bases at V and 2 bases at J, leaving 4 bases unmatched. From germline, CDR1 is SQVTM and CDR2 ANQGSEA. This CDR3 is 14 amino acids long. The chain's CDR3 is CSVVAGGTTDTQYF. Here the CDR3 DNA reads TGCAGCGTCGTAGCGGGAGGGACCACAGATACGCAGTATTTT.

This rearrangement joins TRBV7-9 to TRBJ2-7, with 12 bases matching TRBD2. The CDR3 sequence is 16 residues long. The germline CDR1 and CDR2 sequences are SEHNR and FQNEAQ (reference sequence). CDR3 loop: CSSSLGLAGGPYEQYV. CDR3 nucleotide sequence: TGTTCCAGCAGCTTAGGGCTAGCGGGAGGGCCATACGAGCAGTACGTC.

The chain has TRBV11-2 and TRBJ2-3; 7 nucleotides line up with TRBD1. The CDR3 spans 15 residues. With V trimmed by 1 base and J by 4 bases, 5 bases remained unmatched. Per the germline V gene, CDR1 is SGHAT and CDR2 is FQNNGV. The CDR3, as DNA: TGTGCCAGCAGCTTAGGGCGACAGGGCGCAGATACGCAGTATTTT. It encodes CASSLGRQGADTQYF.

J is TRBJ2-1 and V is TRBV4-1, with D perhaps matching TRBD2 (6 bases). Per germline, CDR1 MGHRA and CDR2 YSYEKL. V was clipped by 4 bases and J by 9 bases, with 13 bases between them. The CDR3 spans 13 residues. The CDR3 sequence is CASSPRWGLEQFF. The CDR3, as DNA: TGCGCCAGCAGCCCCCGGTGGGGACTTGAGCAGTTCTTC.

This rearrangement joins TRBV9 to TRBJ2-1, with 8 nucleotides matching TRBD2. This CDR3 is built from 16 residues. The V and J ends lost 3 bases and 3 bases, in that order; junction bases with no gene match: 8. The V gene's germline CDR1 is SGDLS and CDR2 YYNGEE. In DNA form, the CDR3 reads TGTGCCAGCAGCGCCTACTTAGCGGGGTACTACAATGAGCAGTTCTTC. This gives the protein CASSAYLAGYYNEQFF.

This clone was counted once. V and J are TRBV7-8 and TRBJ1-2; TRBD1 might be the D (6 bases). V lost 0 bases to trimming and J lost 2 bases, with 13 bases between them. The CDR3 spans 16 residues. Germline-derived CDR1 and CDR2 are SGHVS and FQNEAQ. The chain's CDR3 is CASSLALGQGNYGYTF. As DNA, the CDR3 is TGTGCCAGCAGCTTAGCGCTTGGGCAGGGGAACTATGGCTACACCTTC. Based on the CDR3 plus reference TRBV7-8 and TRBJ1-2, the full variable domain is GAGVSQSPRYKVAKRGQDVALRCDPISGHVSLFWYQQALGQGPEFLTYFQNEAQLDKSGLPSDRFFAERPEGSVSTLKIQRTQQEDSAVYLCASSLALGQGNYGYTFGSGTRLTVV.

This clone was counted a few times. V gene TRBV5-1 combines with J gene TRBJ1-2, with D possibly matching TRBD1 (6 bases). V was pared by 2 bases and J by 4 bases, with 9 bases between. CDR1 SGHRS and CDR2 YFSETQ come from the germline V gene. CDR3 length: 13 residues. The CDR3 spells CASSLGGSYGYTF. CDR3 coding DNA: TGCGCCAGCAGCTTAGGGGGATCCTATGGCTACACCTTC.

CDR3 region: CASSSTSGSGGELFF. The CDR3 DNA follows: TGTGCCAGCAGTTCAACTAGCGGGAGTGGCGGGGAGCTGTTTTTT. The gene calls are TRBV28 and TRBJ2-2, with TRBD2 matching 11 bases. V shed 4 bases and J 7 bases; nucleotides not matched to a gene: 5. Germline CDR1 and CDR2: MDHEN and SYDVKM. This CDR3 is 15 amino acids long.

The chain couples TRBV5-1 to TRBJ2-1; 8 bases are a match to TRBD2. Germline V gene sequence: CDR1 SGHRS, CDR2 YFSETQ. The CDR3 loop spans 16 amino acids. Germline trimming cut 1 base from V and 4 bases from J; bases unmatched to any gene: 7. The DNA of the CDR3 is TGCGCCAGCAGCTTGTCCCCTAGCGGGTCGTACAATGAGCAGTTCTTC. Protein sequence: CASSLSPSGSYNEQFF. The full variable domain, its missing parts supplied by reference TRBV5-1 and TRBJ2-1, is KAGVTQTPRYLIKTRGQQVTLSCSPISGHRSVSWYQQTPGQGLQFLFEYFSETQRNKGNFPGRFSGRQFSNSRSEMNVSTLELGDSALYLCASSLSPSGSYNEQFFGPGTRLTVL.

The chain recombines TRBV5-1 with TRBJ2-7, with 9 bases aligning to TRBD1. Unmatched junction bases numbered 8, after V lost 4 bases and J lost 6 bases. The CDR3 is made up of 14 amino acids. CDR1 is SGHRS and CDR2 is YFSETQ in the germline V gene. CDR3 loop: CASSVAGTGSEQYV. CDR3 DNA sequence: TGCGCCAGCAGCGTAGCCGGGACAGGGAGCGAGCAGTACGTC.

The V gene is TRBV7-2, the J gene TRBJ1-2; D gene uncertain. Germline values: CDR1 SGHTA, CDR2 FQGNSA. CDR3 length equals 13 residues. Between the trimmed V and J ends, which lost 4 bases and 6 bases, there was a span of 12 bases. The CDR3: CASSYSTEDGYTF. CDR3 nucleotides: TGTGCCAGCAGCTATTCGACCGAGGATGGCTACACCTTC.

V usage is TRBV19 and J usage is TRBJ2-1; 9 nucleotides agree with TRBD1. This CDR3 comprises 16 residues. With V trimmed by 6 bases and J by 6 bases, 12 bases remained unmatched. In germline, CDR1 is LNHDA, CDR2 SQIVND (reference sequence). The CDR3 region has the DNA TGTGCCAGTAGCCGGACAGGGGTTGTGGGGGGCAATGAGCAGTTCTTC. It codes for CASSRTGVVGGNEQFF.

This clone was observed once. The chain combines TRBV5-1 with TRBJ1-4; D might be TRBD1 (6 bases). CDR1 is SGHRS and CDR2 is YFSETQ in the germline V gene. This CDR3 has 15 amino acids. With 4 bases removed from V and 3 bases from J, the gap between germline ends came to 13 bases. CDR3 in DNA: TGCGCCAGCAGCAGAAACAGGGCCGCTAATGAAAAACTGTTTTTT. Amino acids: CASSRNRAANEKLFF.

The gene calls are TRBV19 and TRBJ1-5; TRBD1 might be the D (6 bases). Germline assignment: CDR1 LNHDA and CDR2 SQIVND (reference sequence). Trimming removed 6 bases at V and 0 bases at J, with 12 bases between. The CDR3 covers 15 residues. CDR3 sequence (DNA): TGTGCCAGTAGCGGACAGCCAGATAGCAATCAGCCCCAGCATTTT. It codes for CASSGQPDSNQPQHF.

The V and J genes are TRBV7-3 and TRBJ1-2, with D possibly matching TRBD1 (6 bases). V lost 5 bases and J 6 bases, leaving 13 bases between the germline ends. CDR1 SGHTA and CDR2 FQGTGA come from the germline V gene. The CDR3 runs to 13 residues. In nucleotides, the CDR3 is TGTGCCAGCAGCCTGACAGGTGGCAATGGCTACACCTTC. Its translation is CASSLTGGNGYTF.